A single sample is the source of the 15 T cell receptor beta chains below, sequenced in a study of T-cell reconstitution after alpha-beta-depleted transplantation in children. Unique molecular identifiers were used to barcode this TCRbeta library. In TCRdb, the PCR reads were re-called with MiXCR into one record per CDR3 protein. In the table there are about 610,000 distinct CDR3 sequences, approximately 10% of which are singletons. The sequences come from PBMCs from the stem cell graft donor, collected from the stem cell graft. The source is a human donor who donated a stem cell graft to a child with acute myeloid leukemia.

CDR3: CASSYGGPAKAFF. CDR3 nucleotide sequence: TGTGCCAGCAGTTACGGCGGGCCAGCGAAGGCTTTCTTT. This chain joins TRBV6-5 and TRBJ1-1; D gene ambiguous. CDR1 is MNHEY and CDR2 is SVGAGI in the germline V gene. V was trimmed by 2 bases and J by 11 bases, leaving 15 bases between them. There are 13 residues in the CDR3.

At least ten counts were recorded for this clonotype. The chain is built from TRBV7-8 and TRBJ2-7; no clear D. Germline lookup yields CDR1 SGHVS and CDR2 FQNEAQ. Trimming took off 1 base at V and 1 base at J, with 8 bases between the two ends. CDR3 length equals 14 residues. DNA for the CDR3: TGTGCCAGCAGCTTAGTGGCTTATTCCTACGAGCAGTACTTC. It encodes CASSLVAYSYEQYF.

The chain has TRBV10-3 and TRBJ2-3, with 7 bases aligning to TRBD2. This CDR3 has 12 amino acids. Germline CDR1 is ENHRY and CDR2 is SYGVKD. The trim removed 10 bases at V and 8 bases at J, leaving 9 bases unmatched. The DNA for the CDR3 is TGTGCCACCCGGGAGGCCCAGGGTACGCAGTATTTT. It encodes CATREAQGTQYF.

CDR3 nucleotides: TGTGCCAGCACCCAATGGGGGGTCTCCAGCTCTGGGGCCAACGTCCTGACTTTC. Translation gives CASTQWGVSSSGANVLTF. The chain uses TRBV12-3 or TRBV12-4 and TRBJ2-6; a possible D gene is TRBD2 (6 bases). The CDR3 totals 18 residues. Trimming removed 7 bases from V and 0 bases from J, with 19 bases in between.

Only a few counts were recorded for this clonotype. The CDR3 loop is CASSPLTTRNEQFF. CDR3 nucleotides: TGCGCCAGCAGCCCCCTAACAACGAGGAATGAGCAGTTCTTC. The chain recombines TRBV5-1 with TRBJ2-1; no definite D call. The CDR3 runs to 14 residues. CDR1 and CDR2 from the germline V gene are SGHRS and YFSETQ. Trimming removed 4 bases at V and 7 bases at J, with 15 bases between. Supplemented by reference TRBV5-1 and TRBJ2-1, the full variable domain reads KAGVTQTPRYLIKTRGQQVTLSCSPISGHRSVSWYQQTPGQGLQFLFEYFSETQRNKGNFPGRFSGRQFSNSRSEMNVSTLELGDSALYLCASSPLTTRNEQFFGPGTRLTVL.

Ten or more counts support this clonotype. The chain's CDR3 is CASSVGSGLVTGELFF. The CDR3 nucleotides are TGTGCCAGCAGCGTAGGATCAGGACTGGTTACCGGGGAGCTGTTTTTT. The genes are TRBV9 and TRBJ2-2, with D tentatively TRBD2 (5 bases). This CDR3 region has 16 residues. The germline V and J ends were trimmed by 0 bases and 5 bases, with 14 bases remaining between them. Germline V gene lookup returns CDR1 SGDLS and CDR2 YYNGEE. The full variable domain, rest sourced from reference TRBV9 and TRBJ2-2, is DSGVTQTPKHLITATGQRVTLRCSPRSGDLSVYWYQQSLDQGLQFLIQYYNGEERAKGNILERFSAQQFPDLHSELNLSSLELGDSALYFCASSVGSGLVTGELFFGEGSRLTVL.

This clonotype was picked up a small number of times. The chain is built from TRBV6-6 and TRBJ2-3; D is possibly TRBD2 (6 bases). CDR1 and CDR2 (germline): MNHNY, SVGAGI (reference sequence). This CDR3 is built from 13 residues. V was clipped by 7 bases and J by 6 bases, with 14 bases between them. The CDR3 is CASTAGRRDTQYF. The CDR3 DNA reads TGTGCCAGCACCGCCGGGAGAAGGGATACGCAGTATTTT.

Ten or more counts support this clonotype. The CDR3 DNA is TGTGCCAGCAGCTCACAGGGTTCGACTGAAGCTTTCTTT. Residues: CASSSQGSTEAFF. The gene calls are TRBV11-2 and TRBJ1-1; D is perhaps TRBD1 (6 bases). V dropped 4 bases and J dropped 5 bases, with 11 bases sitting between them. The CDR3 extends over 13 amino acids. Germline CDR1 and CDR2: SGHAT and FQNNGV.

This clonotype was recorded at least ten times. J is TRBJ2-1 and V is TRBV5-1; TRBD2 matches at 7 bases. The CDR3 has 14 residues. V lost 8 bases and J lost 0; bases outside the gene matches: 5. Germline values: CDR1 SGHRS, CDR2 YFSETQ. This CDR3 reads CASASGNSYNEQFF. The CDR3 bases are TGCGCCAGTGCCAGCGGGAACTCCTACAATGAGCAGTTCTTC.

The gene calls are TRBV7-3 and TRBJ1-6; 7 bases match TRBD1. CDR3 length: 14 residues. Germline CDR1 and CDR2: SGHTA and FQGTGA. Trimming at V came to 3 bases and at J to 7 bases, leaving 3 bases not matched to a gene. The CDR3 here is CASSLTGWNSPLHF. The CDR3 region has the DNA TGTGCCAGCAGCTTGACAGGGTGGAATTCACCCCTCCACTTT.

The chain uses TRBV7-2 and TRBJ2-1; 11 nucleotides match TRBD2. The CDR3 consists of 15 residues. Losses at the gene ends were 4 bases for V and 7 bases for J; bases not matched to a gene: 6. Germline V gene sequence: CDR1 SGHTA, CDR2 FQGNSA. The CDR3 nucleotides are TGTGCCAGCAGCTGGGGCCGACTAGCGGGGAATGAGCAGTTCTTC. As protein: CASSWGRLAGNEQFF.

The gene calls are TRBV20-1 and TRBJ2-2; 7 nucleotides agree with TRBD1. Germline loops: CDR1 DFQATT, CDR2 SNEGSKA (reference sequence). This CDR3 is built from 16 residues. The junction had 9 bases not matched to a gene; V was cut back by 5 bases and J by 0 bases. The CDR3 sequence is CSAPKGASANTGELFF. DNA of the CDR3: TGCAGTGCTCCAAAGGGGGCCTCTGCGAACACCGGGGAGCTGTTTTTT.

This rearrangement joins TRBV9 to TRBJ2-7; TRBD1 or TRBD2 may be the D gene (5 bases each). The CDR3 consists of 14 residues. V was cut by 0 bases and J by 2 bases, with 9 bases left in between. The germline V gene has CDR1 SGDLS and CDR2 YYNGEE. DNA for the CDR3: TGTGCCAGCAGCGTAGACGGGACGCCCTACGAGCAGTACTTC. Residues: CASSVDGTPYEQYF.

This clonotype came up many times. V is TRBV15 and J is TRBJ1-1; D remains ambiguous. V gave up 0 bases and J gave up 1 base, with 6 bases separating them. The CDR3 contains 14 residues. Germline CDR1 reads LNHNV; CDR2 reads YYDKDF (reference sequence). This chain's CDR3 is CATSRDERNTEAFF. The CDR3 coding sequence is TGTGCCACCAGCAGAGATGAGCGGAACACTGAAGCTTTCTTT.

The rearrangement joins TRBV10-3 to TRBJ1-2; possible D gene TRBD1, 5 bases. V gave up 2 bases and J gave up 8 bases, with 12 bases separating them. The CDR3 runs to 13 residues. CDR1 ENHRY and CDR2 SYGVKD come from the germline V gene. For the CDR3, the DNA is TGTGCCATCAGTGAGGGAAACAGGATCGGCTACACCTTC. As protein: CAISEGNRIGYTF.